A selection of T cell receptor beta chains follows, all from one sample in a study of cytomegalovirus exposure and HLA in healthy donors. Data came from immunoSEQ multiplex PCR; TCRdb stores just in-frame clones and leaves some out. The top ten hold around 10% of the sample, which has 85,000 to 110,000 clones, more than 75% seen once. The specimen was PBMCs. The receptor source for this set is a woman in her late teens or twenties in good health and CMV-seropositive. Each CDR3 is given with its conserved first and last residue. The order of the fields is D gene, clone size, J gene, V gene, CDR3 protein, CDR3 DNA. D genes are given only for firm matches. Size is stated for part of the rows, as once, few or many counts, or as a class when the clone is expanded.

TRBD1,-,TRBJ2-7,TRBV18,CASSPEIGTAPYEQYF,TGTGCCAGCTCACCAGAGATCGGGACAGCACCCTACGAGCAGTACTTC
-,-,TRBJ2-2,TRBV5-6,CASSSIQPVYTGELFF,TGTGCCAGCAGCTCCATACAGCCAGTATACACCGGGGAGCTGTTTTTT
-,-,TRBJ2-7,TRBV25-1,CASSAFRSYEQYF,TGTGCCAGCAGTGCTTTCCGCTCCTACGAGCAGTACTTC
-,-,TRBJ1-4,TRBV29-1,CSVITGGTNEKLFF,TGCAGCGTAATAACAGGAGGGACTAATGAAAAACTGTTTTTT
TRBD1,-,TRBJ1-2,TRBV19,CASSIGTGGYYGYTF,TGTGCCAGTAGTATCGGGACAGGGGGCTATTATGGCTACACCTTC
TRBD1,-,TRBJ1-2,TRBV18,CASSPYGQVRDGYTF,TGTGCCAGCTCACCCTACGGACAGGTTCGGGATGGCTACACCTTC
-,-,TRBJ1-1,TRBV7-2,CASSLVGGNTEAFF,TGTGCCAGCAGCTTAGTAGGGGGTAACACTGAAGCTTTCTTT
-,-,TRBJ1-2,TRBV9,CASSRSRVGGNYGYTF,TGTGCCAGCAGCAGAAGCAGGGTCGGGGGTAACTATGGCTACACCTTC
-,-,TRBJ2-2,TRBV11-3,CASSGTVTGELFF,TGTGCCAGCAGCGGTACAGTCACCGGGGAGCTGTTTTTT
TRBD1,-,TRBJ2-7,TRBV28,CASSPPAGGSYEQYF,TGTGCCAGCAGTCCCCCAGCAGGGGGCTCCTACGAGCAGTACTTC
TRBD1,-,TRBJ2-7,TRBV29-1,CSVGWGQGVEQYF,TGCAGCGTTGGGTGGGGACAGGGGGTTGAGCAGTACTTC
-,-,TRBJ1-1,TRBV2,CASTREATEAFF,TGTGCCAGCACCCGGGAGGCCACTGAAGCTTTCTTT
TRBD1,-,TRBJ2-7,TRBV9,CASSLQGTHEQYF,TGTGCCAGCAGCTTACAGGGGACCCACGAGCAGTACTTC
-,-,TRBJ1-2,TRBV6-1,CASSEEDSFYGYTF,TGTGCCAGCAGTGAAGAGGACAGCTTCTATGGCTACACCTTC
-,-,TRBJ1-1,TRBV6-6,CASSRRATGNTEAFF,TGTGCCAGCAGTCGAAGAGCGACAGGGAACACTGAAGCTTTCTTT
TRBD1,few,TRBJ1-2,TRBV30,CAWTGGRGYTF,TGTGCCTGGACAGGGGGCCGTGGCTACACCTTC
-,once,TRBJ2-3,TRBV5-5,CASSAPTSTDTQYF,TGTGCCAGCAGCGCTCCTACTAGCACAGATACGCAGTATTTT
-,-,TRBJ1-6,TRBV25-1,CASSAGQINSPLHF,TGTGCCAGCAGTGCTGGACAGATTAATTCACCCCTCCACTTT
-,-,TRBJ2-5,TRBV9,CASSGARQETQYF,TGTGCCAGCAGCGGAGCGAGACAAGAGACCCAGTACTTC
-,-,TRBJ1-4,TRBV9,CASSVGVIEEKLFF,TGTGCCAGCAGCGTAGGTGTTATCGAGGAAAAACTGTTTTTT
TRBD2,once,TRBJ2-1,TRBV7-3,CASSLAGGVNEQFF,TGTGCCAGCAGCTTAGCGGGGGGAGTAAATGAGCAGTTCTTC
-,-,TRBJ2-5,TRBV29-1,CSVERGETQYF,TGCAGCGTCGAAAGGGGAGAGACCCAGTACTTC